This record looks at one TCR beta chain sequence and its context. Its specific antigen is unknown. The input lacks base qualities; no much larger clone sits a single base away. The germline V gene sets CDR1 to SGHDT and CDR2 to YYEEEE. V was cut back by 0 bases and J by 6 bases, leaving a gap of 5 bases between them. The CDR3 spans 12 residues, from the cysteine through the phenylalanine. Kept here is only the CDR3 DNA, which spans 36 bases and is read in frame from base 1. The donors belonged to the validation cohort of around 120 subjects, which was separate from the approximately 700-subject first cohort. The sample originates from a study of cytomegalovirus exposure and HLA in healthy donors (dated by TCRdb to about 2017). About the full investigation: A later analysis indicated that the 90 to 150 validation repertoires were generated on the platform also employed for the 700 or so repertoires of the first cohort. The study was designed to test whether signatures of past pathogen exposure could be identified by cataloging public T cell receptors. High-throughput TCR immunosequencing, statistical association of individual TCRs with disease status, and machine learning were combined to predict cytomegalovirus infection status. In addition to the first cohort of around 670 subjects, a separate validation cohort of 120 different subjects was used.

The library came from the immunoSEQ multiplex PCR assay. Processing in the source paper ran as follows. A statistical classification framework was developed to diagnose cytomegalovirus status using the catalog of TCR beta chain sequences. Not all clones reach the TCRdb copy of this immuneACCESS table, which keeps in-frame sequences only. Checked studies attribute under half of the gap to unresolved V genes and leave the rest unexplained. D and trimming were read from the DNA, whereas the V and J calls and clone size are those reported in that table. This sample has about 38,000 clones in its table, and 90% to 95% of those were observed once. 3% to 3.5% of the sample lies in the top ten. Findings and caveats that apply to the study as a whole: Most TCR sequences were seen in very few donors, while some public TCRs were found in many individuals. Cytomegalovirus status was reported to be diagnosed by the classifier with high specificity and sensitivity in both the original and validation cohorts. A later analysis lacked HLA typing for the validation cohort, so it scored co-occurrence in that cohort across all 110 or so repertoires. Subsequent analysis determined that TCRs grouped into clusters in the first cohort also showed a tendency toward co-occurrence across the roughly 120 validation repertoires, and roughly 95% of cluster scores exceeded 0. The study listed 164 TCR beta chains as associated with cytomegalovirus. The authors suggested that the approach could potentially be generalized to other disease states and immunological phenotypes. A few of the identified cytomegalovirus-associated TCR beta chains were confirmed in vitro to be specific for cytomegalovirus antigens.

The sequence joins TRBV5-6 to TRBJ2-3, with the D gene uncertain. The clonotype was recovered from a man between 18 and 35 years old in good health and CMV-seronegative. The sequencing input was PBMCs. The CDR3 reads CASSLGLDTQYF. The nucleotides read TGTGCCAGCAGCTTGGGACTTGATACGCAGTATTTT.